Below are 27 T cell receptor beta chains sequenced from a single sample in a study of cytomegalovirus exposure and HLA in healthy donors. Primers for the PCR totalled 60 Vbeta and 13 Jbeta. Some clones are missing from TCRdb's copy, which holds only in-frame ones; the method was immunoSEQ multiplex PCR. The sample includes 190,000 or so clones, roughly 87% seen only once; the top ten take roughly 1.6%. Sequencing was carried out using PBMCs. The receptor source for this set is a man between 50 and 59 years old in good health and CMV-seronegative.

The chain joins TRBV19 to TRBJ1-5; TRBD1 matches at 7 bases. The germline gives CDR1 LNHDA, CDR2 SQIVND (reference sequence). CDR3 length equals 14 residues. V shed 5 bases and J 7 bases; nucleotides not matched to a gene: 8. The CDR3 reads CASSVSQGRQPQHF. In nucleotides, the CDR3 is TGTGCCAGTAGTGTTTCACAGGGGAGGCAGCCCCAGCATTTT.

The V call is TRBV4-3, the J call TRBJ2-7; the D gene is possibly TRBD2 (5 bases). Deletions cut 0 bases from V and 6 bases from J, with 24 bases between. Germline CDR1 reads LGHNA; CDR2 reads YSLEER. This CDR3 comprises 18 residues. Written as DNA, the CDR3 is TGCGCCAGCAGCCAAGACTTTTCGGGGTCGGGGAAGCCCTCCGAGCAGTACTTC. It is translated as CASSQDFSGSGKPSEQYF.

The J gene is TRBJ2-5, the V gene TRBV28; a weak D match, TRBD1 (6 bases). This CDR3 is 15 amino acids long. Germline CDR1 is MDHEN and CDR2 is SYDVKM. V was cut by 6 bases and J by 4 bases, with 18 bases left in between. The CDR3 DNA sequence: TGTGCCAGCAGATCTCCAACAGGGCCCGGAGAGACCCAGTACTTC. Protein product: CASRSPTGPGETQYF.

With respect to this clone: A read error may account for a junction end that differs from germline. J is TRBJ2-5 and V is TRBV7-7, with 7 bases aligning to TRBD1. Per the germline V gene, CDR1 is SSHAT and CDR2 is FNYEAQ (reference sequence). The CDR3 consists of 14 residues. The CDR3 sequence: CASSLTGLQETQYF. In DNA form, the CDR3 reads TGTGCTAGCAGCTTGACAGGGCTCCAAGAGACCCAGTACTTC.

V and J are TRBV5-3 and TRBJ1-2; 8 bases are a match to TRBD1. TRBV5-3 is noted as an ORF with a role that remains uncertain. With V trimmed by 5 bases and J by 7 bases, 10 bases remained unmatched. The CDR3 loop spans 14 amino acids. CDR3 bases: TGTGCCAGAAGGGCCCGGGACAGGCCCTTTGGCTACACCTTC. Translating gives CARRARDRPFGYTF.

V usage is TRBV7-2 and J usage is TRBJ1-5; maybe TRBD1 (6 bases). From germline, CDR1 is SGHTA and CDR2 FQGNSA. The CDR3 has 14 amino acids. Between the trimmed V and J ends, which lost 4 bases and 6 bases, there was a span of 13 bases. The CDR3 nucleotides are TGTGCCAGCAGCTCTCAACAGGGAAGTCAGCCCCAGCATTTT. Encoded protein: CASSSQQGSQPQHF.

The rearrangement joins TRBV15 to TRBJ1-1; 7 bases match TRBD1. In germline, CDR1 is LNHNV, CDR2 YYDKDF (reference sequence). J was trimmed by 1 base and V by 0 bases; bases with no gene match: 2. CDR3 length equals 15 residues. CDR3 nucleotide sequence: TGTGCCACCAGCAGAGAACACAGGGGGAACACTGAAGCTTTCTTT. As protein: CATSREHRGNTEAFF. Together with reference TRBV15 and TRBJ1-1, the CDR3 gives the full variable domain: DAMVIQNPRYQVTQFGKPVTLSCSQTLNHNVMYWYQQKSSQAPKLLFHYYDKDFNNEADTPDNFQSRRPNTSFCFLDIRSPGLGDTAMYLCATSREHRGNTEAFFGQGTRLTVV.

This clone was observed once. The chain carries TRBV2 and TRBJ2-1, with 7 bases aligning to TRBD1. V shed 3 bases, J shed 5 bases, and the junction held 10 bases outside the gene matches. The germline gives CDR1 SNHLY, CDR2 FYNNEI. The length of the CDR3 is 16 residues. The DNA of the CDR3 is TGTGCCAGCAGTGACCTTCCCGGGACAGAAGACAATGAGCAGTTCTTC. It codes for CASSDLPGTEDNEQFF.

The rearrangement links TRBV12-5 to TRBJ2-7; 8 bases are shared with TRBD1. From germline, CDR1 is LGHNT and CDR2 FRNRAP. V lost 1 base and J lost 5; bases outside the gene matches: 4. CDR3 length: 14 amino acids. The CDR3 loop is CASGLGGQGHEQYF. As DNA, the CDR3 is TGTGCTAGTGGTTTGGGAGGACAGGGCCACGAGCAGTACTTC.

The rearrangement links TRBV5-1 to TRBJ2-3; D is possibly TRBD1 (7 bases). Germline V gene sequence: CDR1 SGHRS, CDR2 YFSETQ. The CDR3 is 14 amino acids. With 4 bases removed from V and 5 bases from J, the gap between germline ends came to 14 bases. In DNA, the CDR3 is TGCGCCAGCAGCCGCGCAGGGGGAGGAGATACGCAGTATTTT. Protein sequence: CASSRAGGGDTQYF.

This clone has only one observation. This sequence joins TRBV28 and TRBJ2-3; 11 nucleotides line up with TRBD2. Germline V gene sequence: CDR1 MDHEN, CDR2 SYDVKM. Germline trimming cut 5 bases from V and 0 bases from J; bases unmatched to any gene: 4. This CDR3 has 16 residues. CDR3 region: CASSTGLAASTDTQYF. The CDR3 nucleotides read TGTGCCAGCAGTACGGGACTAGCGGCTAGCACAGATACGCAGTATTTT.

The V gene is TRBV14, the J gene TRBJ2-7, with 9 bases identical to TRBD2. Looked up from germline, CDR1 is SGHDN and CDR2 is FVKESK. V lost 3 bases, J lost 5 bases, and 2 bases stayed unmatched. The CDR3 runs to 13 residues. CDR3 sequence reads: CASSQAGGNEQYF. DNA of the CDR3: TGTGCCAGCAGCCAGGCGGGAGGGAACGAGCAGTACTTC.

Remarks on this clone: This sample includes further DNA sequences coding for the same CDR3. This rearrangement joins TRBV6-5 to TRBJ2-7; 10 nucleotides match TRBD1. J lost 2 bases, V lost 5 bases, and 6 bases had no gene match. Per the germline V gene, CDR1 is MNHEY and CDR2 is SVGAGI. The CDR3 runs to 15 residues. For the CDR3, the DNA is TGTGCCAGCAGTCTCCGGGACAGGGGCACCTACGAGCAGTACTTC. This gives the protein CASSLRDRGTYEQYF.

The CDR3 protein is CASSPGGGETQYF. The CDR3 DNA sequence: TGTGCCAGCAGCCCAGGGGGCGGGGAGACCCAGTACTTC. The V call is TRBV7-6, the J call TRBJ2-5; 8 nucleotides match TRBD1. The germline V gene encodes CDR1 SGHVS and CDR2 FNYEAQ. V shed 5 bases and J 5 bases; nucleotides not matched to a gene: 4. The CDR3 has 13 residues.

The V and J genes are TRBV28 and TRBJ1-2; TRBD1 matches at 10 bases. This CDR3 comprises 14 residues. J lost 8 bases, V lost 2 bases, and 5 bases had no gene match. Germline V gene data show CDR1 as MDHEN and CDR2 as SYDVKM. In nucleotides, the CDR3 is TGTGCCAGCAGTTTAGGGGACAGGGGACACGGCTACACCTTC. Encoded protein: CASSLGDRGHGYTF.

The chain joins TRBV7-8 to TRBJ2-7, with TRBD1 matching over 11 bases. Germline CDR1 SGHVS, CDR2 FQNEAQ. The junction had 7 bases not matched to a gene; V was cut back by 3 bases and J by 6 bases. The CDR3 runs 15 residues. Here the CDR3 reads CASSFAGQGDGEQYF. In DNA form, the CDR3 reads TGTGCCAGCAGCTTCGCGGGACAGGGGGATGGCGAGCAGTACTTC.

DNA for the CDR3: TGTGCCATCAGTGATTCTAGCGGGGGGAGTTTGGAGACCCAGTACTTC. This codes for CAISDSSGGSLETQYF. The chain has TRBV10-3 and TRBJ2-5; TRBD2 agrees at 11 bases. The V gene's germline CDR1 is ENHRY and CDR2 SYGVKD. Trimming at V came to 3 bases and at J to 5 bases, leaving 8 bases not matched to a gene. The CDR3 totals 16 residues.

This clone has only one observation. The gene calls are TRBV7-2 and TRBJ2-7; TRBD1 matches at 8 bases. Looked up from germline, CDR1 is SGHTA and CDR2 is FQGNSA. V gave up 5 bases and J gave up 6 bases; unmatched junction bases: 12. CDR3 length equals 15 residues. The CDR3 sequence is CASSTQGATLGEQYF. The DNA for the CDR3 is TGTGCCAGCAGCACCCAGGGGGCAACCTTGGGCGAGCAGTACTTC.

The chain combines TRBV7-9 with TRBJ1-1; D gene uncertain. With 3 bases removed from V and 0 bases from J, the gap between germline ends came to 5 bases. CDR3 length: 13 amino acids. The V gene's germline CDR1 is SEHNR and CDR2 FQNEAQ (reference sequence). CDR3 residues: CASSFPVNTEAFF. The DNA of the CDR3 is TGTGCCAGCAGCTTTCCAGTGAACACTGAAGCTTTCTTT.

The CDR3 region is CAWSGPGGNYGYTF. DNA of the CDR3: TGTGCCTGGAGTGGGCCAGGGGGCAACTATGGCTACACCTTC. This chain links TRBV30 with TRBJ1-2; 8 nucleotides agree with TRBD1. V trimming: 1 base; J trimming: 2 bases; junction bases outside the gene matches: 3. From germline, CDR1 is GTSNPN and CDR2 SVGIG (reference sequence). CDR3 length: 14 amino acids.

J is TRBJ2-2 and V is TRBV6-4, with a tentative D call TRBD1 (6 bases). The CDR3 loop spans 15 amino acids. Germline V gene sequence: CDR1 MRHNA, CDR2 SNTAGT. V lost 5 bases and J lost 0, with 10 bases in between. The chain's CDR3 is CASSRQAANTGELFF. The DNA for the CDR3 is TGTGCCAGCAGTAGACAGGCCGCGAACACCGGGGAGCTGTTTTTT.

This clone appeared a few times. This chain links TRBV4-3 with TRBJ2-1; 7 bases are a match to TRBD2. The junction had 1 base not matched to a gene; V was cut back by 1 base and J by 7 bases. The CDR3 spans 13 residues. Germline values: CDR1 LGHNA, CDR2 YSLEER. The CDR3 here is CASSQVGGNEQFF. The CDR3 nucleotides read TGCGCCAGCAGCCAAGTGGGAGGGAATGAGCAGTTCTTC.

The rearrangement uses TRBV5-5 and TRBJ2-7; weak D call: TRBD1 (5 bases). Looked up from germline, CDR1 is SGHKS and CDR2 is YYEKEE (reference sequence). Trimming pared 2 bases from V and 3 bases from J, leaving 9 bases between. The CDR3 spans 13 residues. CDR3 protein: CASSLSGYYEQYF. The CDR3 nucleotides read TGTGCCAGCAGCTTATCAGGGTACTACGAGCAGTACTTC.

The chain has TRBV29-1 and TRBJ1-2, with 8 nucleotides matching TRBD1. CDR3 size: 13 residues. Per germline, CDR1 SQVTM and CDR2 ANQGSEA. V gave up 6 bases and J gave up 3 bases; unmatched junction bases: 6. The CDR3 loop is CSVPPTGDYGYTF. For the CDR3, the DNA is TGCAGCGTCCCACCGACAGGGGACTATGGCTACACCTTC.

This chain connects TRBV18 to TRBJ1-5; D unresolved. Germline V gene lookup returns CDR1 KGHSH and CDR2 LQKENI. CDR3 size: 15 residues. Between the trimmed V and J ends, which lost 3 bases and 0 bases, there was a span of 9 bases. The CDR3 DNA is TGTGCCAGCTCACCGAAACAGTATAGCAATCAGCCCCAGCATTTT. Translating it yields CASSPKQYSNQPQHF.

The chain uses TRBV6-5 and TRBJ1-2; TRBD1 matches at 8 bases. This CDR3 comprises 13 residues. From germline, CDR1 is MNHEY and CDR2 SVGAGI. The V and J ends lost 6 bases and 4 bases, in that order; junction bases with no gene match: 4. CDR3 coding DNA: TGTGCCAGCAGGGGGACAGGCCGCTATGGCTACACCTTC. Translated: CASRGTGRYGYTF.

The chain uses TRBV7-3 and TRBJ2-5; 8 bases align to TRBD2. Trimming removed 4 bases from V and 5 bases from J; junction bases left unmatched: 6. CDR1 is SGHTA and CDR2 is FQGTGA in the germline V gene. The CDR3 length is 14 residues. Here the CDR3 DNA reads TGTGCCAGCAGCTGGGGACCGGGAGGGGAGACCCAGTACTTC. Protein: CASSWGPGGETQYF.